Listed below are T cell receptor beta chains from one sample, sequenced in a study of control samples from healthy donors and cancer patients. Generated by immunoSEQ multiplex PCR, the TCRdb table keeps only in-frame clones and is missing some. The sample records roughly 100,000 clones, roughly 91% being singletons. Material: PBMCs. Receptors originate from a man in his fifties or sixties with lung cancer. The CDR3 runs from the conserved cysteine through the conserved F or W. Each record gives: clone size, V gene, J gene, D gene, CDR3 protein, CDR3 DNA. The D gene is left open where the match is weak. Not all rows give a size; the values are once, few, many and, for expanded clones, a class.

NA	TRBV7-9	TRBJ1-2	TRBD1	CASSPGQGAPHGYTF	TGTGCCAGCAGCCCAGGACAGGGGGCGCCCCATGGCTACACCTTC
NA	TRBV6-6	TRBJ2-2	NA	CASSRLGTPIDGELFF	TGTGCCAGCAGTCGATTAGGGACTCCAATCGACGGGGAGCTGTTTTTT
NA	TRBV3-1/TRBV3-2	TRBJ2-5	NA	CASSLNNVPQETQYF	TGTGCCAGCAGCCTAAATAACGTACCCCAAGAGACCCAGTACTTC
once	TRBV5-1	TRBJ2-1	TRBD1	CASSLGQGIGNEQFF	TGCGCCAGCAGCTTGGGACAGGGGATTGGGAATGAGCAGTTCTTC
NA	TRBV11-3	TRBJ2-1	NA	CASSLGTASYNEQFF	TGTGCCAGCAGCTTAGGGACAGCCTCCTACAATGAGCAGTTCTTC
NA	TRBV7-2	TRBJ2-5	NA	CASSFLGTQYF	TGTGCCAGCAGCTTCCTCGGGACCCAGTACTTC
once	TRBV25-1	TRBJ1-4	NA	CASSEWRSGASNEKLFF	TGTGCCAGCAGTGAATGGAGGTCAGGGGCAAGTAATGAAAAACTGTTTTTT
NA	TRBV25-1	TRBJ2-3	NA	CASSDYRGTDTQYF	TGTGCCAGCAGTGACTACAGGGGCACAGATACGCAGTATTTT
NA	TRBV5-4	TRBJ2-3	NA	CASSFGVGFTDTQYF	TGTGCCAGCAGCTTCGGGGTAGGGTTCACAGATACGCAGTATTTT
NA	TRBV5-8	TRBJ2-2	NA	CASSFYLGVNTGELFF	TGTGCCAGCAGCTTTTATCTGGGGGTGAACACCGGGGAGCTGTTTTTT
NA	TRBV18	TRBJ1-6	NA	CASSPQFQGSPLHF	TGTGCCAGCTCACCGCAATTTCAGGGCTCACCCCTCCACTTT
NA	TRBV4-1	TRBJ1-5	NA	CASSQGLSNQPQHF	TGCGCCAGCAGCCAGGGGCTCAGCAATCAGCCCCAGCATTTT
NA	TRBV15	TRBJ2-4	TRBD2	CATSRDRGGDRNIQYF	TGTGCCACCAGCAGAGATCGGGGGGGTGACAGAAACATTCAGTACTTC
NA	TRBV9	TRBJ1-3	NA	CASSTWGGSGNTIYF	TGTGCCAGCAGCACCTGGGGCGGCTCTGGAAACACCATATATTTT
NA	TRBV27	TRBJ2-7	NA	CASSLFLENEQYF	TGTGCCAGCAGTTTATTCCTGGAGAACGAGCAGTACTTC
once	TRBV18	TRBJ2-5	NA	CASSPPVGALGETQYF	TGTGCCAGCTCACCTCCAGTGGGGGCCTTGGGAGAGACCCAGTACTTC
NA	TRBV3-1/TRBV3-2	TRBJ1-4	TRBD1	CASSQAPGQGAEEKLFF	TGTGCCAGCAGCCAAGCTCCGGGACAGGGGGCAGAGGAAAAACTGTTTTTT
once	TRBV5-1	TRBJ1-3	NA	CASSLSRDSGNTIYF	TGCGCCAGCAGCTTGTCACGGGACTCTGGAAACACCATATATTTT
NA	TRBV25-1	TRBJ1-6	NA	CASRRGASPLHF	TGTGCCAGCAGACGAGGTGCTTCACCCCTCCACTTT
NA	TRBV24-1	TRBJ2-1	NA	CATSGGSYNEQFF	TGTGCCACCAGTGGTGGCTCCTACAATGAGCAGTTCTTC
NA	TRBV3-1/TRBV3-2	TRBJ2-2	NA	CASSPRATGELFF	TGTGCCAGCAGCCCTCGAGCGACCGGGGAGCTGTTTTTT
NA	TRBV11-3	TRBJ2-1	TRBD1	CASSLGGRTGLDEQFF	TGTGCCAGCAGCTTAGGAGGTCGGACAGGGTTGGATGAGCAGTTCTTC
NA	TRBV30	TRBJ2-7	NA	CAWSVPGHRGTYEQYF	TGTGCCTGGAGTGTACCAGGACATCGAGGGACCTACGAGCAGTACTTC
once	TRBV24-1	TRBJ2-5	TRBD2	CATSDFGGGQETQYF	TGTGCCACCAGTGATTTCGGGGGGGGCCAGGAGACCCAGTACTTC
NA	TRBV30	TRBJ2-7	NA	CAWSIRLNSYEQYF	TGTGCCTGGAGTATCCGGTTGAACTCCTACGAGCAGTATTTC
once	TRBV11-3	TRBJ1-2	TRBD1	CAVSRQGDYGYTF	TGTGCCGTTTCCCGACAGGGGGACTATGGCTACACCTTC
NA	TRBV6-5	TRBJ1-2	TRBD1	CASSPSTGVHYGYTF	TGTGCCAGCAGCCCCTCAACAGGGGTTCACTATGGCTACACCTTC
NA	TRBV6-6	TRBJ1-5	TRBD1	CASILNPGQGHQPQHF	TGTGCCAGCATTCTAAATCCCGGACAGGGACATCAGCCCCAGCATTTT
NA	TRBV7-9	TRBJ2-3	TRBD2	CATERGSTDTQYF	TGTGCCACCGAGCGGGGAAGCACAGATACGCAGTATTTT
NA	TRBV6-2/TRBV6-3	TRBJ2-2	TRBD2	CASSLRLAGIIRGIF	TGTGCCAGCAGCCTTAGACTAGCGGGTATCATCCGTGGGATTTTT
NA	TRBV4-1	TRBJ2-2	NA	CASSKSGNTGELFF	TGCGCCAGCAGCAAATCAGGGAACACCGGGGAGCTGTTTTTT
NA	TRBV30	TRBJ2-5	NA	CAWSSGTLEETQYF	TGTGCCTGGAGTTCGGGGACCTTGGAAGAGACCCAGTACTTC
NA	TRBV18	TRBJ1-1	NA	CASSPGRMNTEAFF	TGTGCCAGCTCACCAGGCCGGATGAACACTGAAGCTTTCTTT
NA	TRBV7-8	TRBJ1-1	TRBD1	CASSLTGTGLNTEAFF	TGTGCCAGCAGCTTAACCGGGACAGGTTTGAACACTGAAGCTTTCTTT
NA	TRBV15	TRBJ1-4	NA	CATSRARRTNEKLFF	TGTGCCACCAGCAGAGCCCGGCGGACTAATGAAAAACTGTTTTTT
NA	TRBV12-5	TRBJ1-3	NA	CASGFTPDGRFSGNTIYF	TGTGCTAGTGGTTTCACCCCGGATGGACGATTCTCTGGAAACACCATATATTTT
NA	TRBV19	TRBJ2-3	NA	CASSRTDTQYF	TGTGCCAGTAGTCGCACAGATACGCAGTATTTT
NA	TRBV30	TRBJ2-5	TRBD2	CAWGSGLAGQETQYF	TGTGCCTGGGGCTCCGGACTAGCGGGTCAAGAGACCCAGTACTTC
NA	TRBV6-6	TRBJ2-2	TRBD2	CASSYSWRGGTGELFF	TGTGCCAGCAGTTACTCGTGGCGGGGGGGCACCGGGGAGCTGTTTTTT
NA	TRBV5-1	TRBJ1-6	NA	CASSLTVLGASYNSPLHF	TGCGCCAGCAGCCTTACGGTACTAGGGGCCTCCTATAATTCACCCCTCCACTTT
NA	TRBV24-1	TRBJ2-5	NA	CATSDAAAGRQETQYF	TGTGCCACCAGTGACGCCGCCGCAGGGAGACAAGAGACCCAGTACTTC